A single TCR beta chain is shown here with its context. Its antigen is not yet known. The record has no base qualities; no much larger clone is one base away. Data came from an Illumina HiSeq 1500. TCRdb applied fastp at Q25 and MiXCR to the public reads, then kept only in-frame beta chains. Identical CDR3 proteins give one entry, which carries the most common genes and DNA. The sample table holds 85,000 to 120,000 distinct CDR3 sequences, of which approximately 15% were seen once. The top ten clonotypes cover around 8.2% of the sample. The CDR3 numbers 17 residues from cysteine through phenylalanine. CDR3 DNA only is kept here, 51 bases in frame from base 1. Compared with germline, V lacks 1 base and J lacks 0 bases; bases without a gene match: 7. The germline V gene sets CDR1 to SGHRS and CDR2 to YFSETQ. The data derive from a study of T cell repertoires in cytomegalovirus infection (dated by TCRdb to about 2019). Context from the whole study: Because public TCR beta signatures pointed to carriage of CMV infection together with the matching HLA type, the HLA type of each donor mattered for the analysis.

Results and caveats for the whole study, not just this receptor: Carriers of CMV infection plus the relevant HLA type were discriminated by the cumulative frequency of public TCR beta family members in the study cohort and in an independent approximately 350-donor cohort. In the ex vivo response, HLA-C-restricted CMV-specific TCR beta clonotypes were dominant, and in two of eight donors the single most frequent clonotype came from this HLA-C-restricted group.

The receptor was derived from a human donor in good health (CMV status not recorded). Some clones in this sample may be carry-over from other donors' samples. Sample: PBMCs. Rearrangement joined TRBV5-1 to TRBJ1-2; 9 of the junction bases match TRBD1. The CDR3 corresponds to CASSLRRQGVTNYGYTF. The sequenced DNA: TGCGCCAGCAGCTTGCGGAGACAGGGGGTTACTAACTATGGCTACACCTTC.